Presented here are 8 T cell receptor beta chains from one specimen sequenced in a study of blood T cell repertoires in COVID-19. Produced via immunoSEQ multiplex PCR; TCRdb's table is partial and in-frame only. The data hold about 330,000 clones, with 88% observed a single time. The sample consisted of PBMCs or T cells enriched from blood (not recorded which). These receptors came from a man aged 30-40 years who had recovered from COVID-19.

Here the CDR3 DNA reads TGTGCCAGCAGCGTAAGTGACTCCGCTACCACTGAAGCTTTCTTT. Translation gives CASSVSDSATTEAFF. This chain uses TRBV9 with TRBJ1-1; no definite D call. CDR1 and CDR2 (germline): SGDLS, YYNGEE. The CDR3 spans 15 residues. Trimming took off 1 base at V and 4 bases at J, with 14 bases between the two ends.

This chain uses TRBV7-8 with TRBJ1-2; no definite D call. CDR3 length: 14 residues. Germline CDR1 and CDR2: SGHVS and FQNEAQ. Trimming removed 5 bases at V and 0 bases at J, with 10 bases between. The CDR3 nucleotides read TGTGCCAGCAGCCCCAGGACTACTAACTATGGCTACACCTTC. This codes for CASSPRTTNYGYTF.

This clone has only one observation. J is TRBJ2-1 and V is TRBV18; the match to TRBD1 covers 9 bases. Germline V gene sequence: CDR1 KGHSH, CDR2 LQKENI. The ends lost 5 bases at V and 7 bases at J; junction bases unmatched: 9. The CDR3 totals 15 residues. CDR3 DNA sequence: TGTGCCAGCTCATCCGGGACAGGGATGTGGAATGAGCAGTTCTTC. Translated, it gives CASSSGTGMWNEQFF.

The chain is built from TRBV5-1 and TRBJ2-1; D remains unclear. CDR3 length equals 11 residues. V was pared by 0 bases and J by 8 bases, with 3 bases between. Germline V CDR1 and CDR2: SGHRS, YFSETQ. CDR3 nucleotides: TGCGCCAGCAGCTTGGCGGATGAGCAGTTCTTC. As protein: CASSLADEQFF.

This clone was found once. The gene calls are TRBV11-3 and TRBJ2-3; 12 bases agree with TRBD2. Unmatched junction bases numbered 12, after V lost 4 bases and J lost 4 bases. Germline values: CDR1 SGHNT, CDR2 YENEEA. The CDR3 loop spans 18 amino acids. The CDR3 is CASSSSTSGGRGADTQYF. CDR3 DNA sequence: TGTGCCAGCAGCTCCTCGACTAGCGGGGGCCGGGGGGCAGATACGCAGTATTTT.

This chain links TRBV6-5 with TRBJ2-1; D remains unclear. Germline CDR1 is MNHEY and CDR2 is SVGAGI. The CDR3 runs 13 residues. Between the trimmed V and J ends, which lost 7 bases and 1 base, there was a span of 8 bases. Here the CDR3 reads CASTAVSYNEQFF. Written as DNA, the CDR3 is TGTGCCAGCACGGCGGTTTCCTACAATGAGCAGTTCTTC.

The rearrangement links TRBV5-1 to TRBJ1-1; D remains ambiguous. The CDR3 runs to 13 residues. The germline CDR1 and CDR2 sequences are SGHRS and YFSETQ. V was clipped by 0 bases and J by 5 bases, with 8 bases between them. This CDR3 reads CASSLEQITEAFF. The CDR3 DNA reads TGCGCCAGCAGCTTGGAACAGATTACTGAAGCTTTCTTT.

CDR3: CSVAQGISNEKLFF. The CDR3 region has the DNA TGCAGCGTTGCCCAGGGGATATCTAATGAAAAACTGTTTTTT. The chain carries TRBV29-1 and TRBJ1-4; possible D gene TRBD1, 6 bases. In germline, CDR1 is SQVTM, CDR2 ANQGSEA. The V gene lost 4 bases and the J gene lost 3 bases, with 12 bases spanning the gap. This CDR3 has 14 residues.